These T cell receptor beta chains were read from a single sample in a study of shared T cell receptors in the human thymus. Generated by immunoSEQ multiplex PCR, the TCRdb table keeps only in-frame clones and is missing some. The profile shows hundreds of thousands of clones, roughly 86% of them singletons. The same data also contributed to another study, on human thymus T cells.

The sequenced sample consisted of thymocytes. The origin of the receptors is a boy younger than two with a congenital heart defect. CDR3s include the opening cysteine and the closing phenylalanine or tryptophan. D genes are given only for firm matches. Size tells how often a clone was seen (once, few, many) or the class of an expanded clone, and some rows leave it out.

J: TRBJ1-4
D: TRBD1
length: 15
V: TRBV11-2
size: NA
DNA: TGTGCCAGCAGCCCAATCGACAGGGCTGAGGAAAAACTGTTTTTT
CDR3: CASSPIDRAEEKLFF

J: TRBJ2-3
D: NA
length: 17
V: TRBV4-3
size: few
DNA: TGCGCCAGCAGCCAAGAGAACTATGCTAGCCGCACAGATACGCAGTATTTT
CDR3: CASSQENYASRTDTQYF

J: TRBJ1-1
D: NA
length: 14
V: TRBV21-1
size: NA
DNA: TGTGCCAGCAGCCAGACCGGACAGGGCGCTGAAGCTTTCTTT
CDR3: CASSQTGQGAEAFF

J: TRBJ1-4
D: NA
length: 15
V: TRBV5-6
size: NA
DNA: TGTGCCAGCAGCGCCGTACAGGATGGGGATGAAAAACTGTTTTTT
CDR3: CASSAVQDGDEKLFF

J: TRBJ2-7
D: NA
length: 17
V: TRBV5-6
size: NA
DNA: TGTGCCAGCAGCTTGGGAAGGGTTTCCGGGATCGGATACGAGCAGTACTTC
CDR3: CASSLGRVSGIGYEQYF

J: TRBJ2-1
D: NA
length: 16
V: TRBV15
size: NA
DNA: TGTGCCACCAGCAGAGATCGGTCTAGCGACTACAATGAGCAGTTCTTC
CDR3: CATSRDRSSDYNEQFF

J: TRBJ2-1
D: TRBD2
length: 14
V: TRBV13
size: NA
DNA: TGTGCCAGCAGCTTAGGAGCGGGGAGAGGTGAGCAGTTCTTC
CDR3: CASSLGAGRGEQFF

J: TRBJ1-2
D: TRBD1
length: 11
V: TRBV19
size: few
DNA: TGTGCCAGTAGACGAGGGGGCGGCTACACCTTC
CDR3: CASRRGGGYTF

J: TRBJ2-1
D: NA
length: 15
V: TRBV11-2
size: NA
DNA: TGTGCCAGCAGCTTAGCTGAGGATCCCCAAAATGAGCAGTTCTTC
CDR3: CASSLAEDPQNEQFF

J: TRBJ1-1
D: NA
length: 11
V: TRBV6-1
size: once
DNA: TGTGCCAGCAGTGAATCTCGTAAAGCTTTCTTT
CDR3: CASSESRKAFF

J: TRBJ2-7
D: NA
length: 14
V: TRBV7-2
size: NA
DNA: TGTGCCAGCAGCTTAATCAGTACCTCCTACGAGCAGTACTTC
CDR3: CASSLISTSYEQYF

J: TRBJ1-4
D: NA
length: 15
V: TRBV21-1
size: few
DNA: TGTGCCAGCAGCAAAGGACAGGGCCCTAATGAAAAACTGTTTTTT
CDR3: CASSKGQGPNEKLFF

J: TRBJ1-2
D: TRBD1
length: 15
V: TRBV4-1
size: NA
DNA: TGCGCCAGCAGCCAAGGACAGGGGCCGAACTATGGCTACACCTTC
CDR3: CASSQGQGPNYGYTF

J: TRBJ1-2
D: NA
length: 13
V: TRBV6-6
size: NA
DNA: TGTGCCAGCAGGACAGCAATTTACTATGGCTACACCTTC
CDR3: CASRTAIYYGYTF

J: TRBJ1-1
D: TRBD1
length: 13
V: TRBV10-3
size: NA
DNA: TGTGCCATCACTGGACAGGTTAACACTGAAGCTTTCTTT
CDR3: CAITGQVNTEAFF

J: TRBJ2-3
D: NA
length: 15
V: TRBV6-1
size: once
DNA: TGTGCCAGCAGTGAACTGTTCGGGGTCACAGATACGCAGTATTTT
CDR3: CASSELFGVTDTQYF

J: TRBJ2-5
D: TRBD2
length: 15
V: TRBV7-2
size: NA
DNA: TGTGCCAGCAGCTTACCTAGCGGGGTTTCGGGGACCCAGTACTTC
CDR3: CASSLPSGVSGTQYF

J: TRBJ1-2
D: NA
length: 15
V: TRBV5-1
size: NA
DNA: TGCGCCAGCAGCTTGGGACGAACAGCGGTGGCTGGCTACACCTTC
CDR3: CASSLGRTAVAGYTF

J: TRBJ2-3
D: TRBD2
length: 17
V: TRBV5-1
size: once
DNA: TGCGCCAGCAACGGACTAGCGGGGGCCTCGAACACAGATACGCAGTATTTT
CDR3: CASNGLAGASNTDTQYF

J: TRBJ1-2
D: NA
length: 14
V: TRBV23-1
size: NA
DNA: TGCGCCAGTGGCCAACCTGGACAGCTCTATGGCTACACCTTC
CDR3: CASGQPGQLYGYTF

J: TRBJ2-3
D: TRBD2
length: 18
V: TRBV5-6
size: NA
DNA: TGTGCCAGCAGCTTCTTTGGCGGCGGGGGGGCCCGGGGGGATACGCAGTATTTT
CDR3: CASSFFGGGGARGDTQYF

J: TRBJ2-1
D: TRBD2
length: 17
V: TRBV4-1
size: NA
DNA: TGCGCCAGCAGCCGGGGACTAGCGGGAGTCGGGCATGCTGAGCAGTTCTTC
CDR3: CASSRGLAGVGHAEQFF

J: TRBJ2-7
D: TRBD1
length: 17
V: TRBV7-9
size: NA
DNA: TGTGCCAGCACCTTACATCTTCCGGGACAGGGCTACTACGAGCAGTACTTC
CDR3: CASTLHLPGQGYYEQYF

J: TRBJ2-2
D: TRBD2
length: 16
V: TRBV5-1
size: NA
DNA: TGCGCCAGCAGCCGGGAGACTAGCGGGCCGGCCGGGGAGCTGTTTTTT
CDR3: CASSRETSGPAGELFF

J: TRBJ2-1
D: TRBD2
length: 15
V: TRBV5-4
size: NA
DNA: TGTGCCAGCAGATCCGGGACTAGCGCCACCACTGAGCAGTTCTTC
CDR3: CASRSGTSATTEQFF

J: TRBJ2-2
D: NA
length: 11
V: TRBV7-9
size: NA
DNA: TGTGCCAGCATAAACACCGGGGAGCTGTTTTTT
CDR3: CASINTGELFF

J: TRBJ1-1
D: NA
length: 13
V: TRBV27
size: NA
DNA: TGTGCCAGCAGTTTAGGTCGGTACACTGAAGCTTTCTTT
CDR3: CASSLGRYTEAFF

J: TRBJ2-3
D: NA
length: 16
V: TRBV5-1
size: NA
DNA: TGCGCCAGCAGCTTAAAACAGGGTCATGCTCTTGATACGCAGTATTTT
CDR3: CASSLKQGHALDTQYF

J: TRBJ1-1
D: NA
length: 13
V: TRBV2
size: few
DNA: TGTGCCAGCAGTGGGTCCGGGTCGGATGAAGCTTTCTTT
CDR3: CASSGSGSDEAFF

J: TRBJ1-1
D: NA
length: 15
V: TRBV4-3
size: NA
DNA: TGCGCCAGCAGCCAAGGGTTTGGGAGATCCTCTGAAGCTTTCTTT
CDR3: CASSQGFGRSSEAFF

J: TRBJ2-3
D: TRBD2
length: 20
V: TRBV5-1
size: NA
DNA: TGCGCCAGCAGCTTGGTGGAAACGGCTAGCGGGGGGGCCTGGATAGATACGCAGTATTTT
CDR3: CASSLVETASGGAWIDTQYF

J: TRBJ2-2
D: TRBD2
length: 16
V: TRBV5-1
size: NA
DNA: TGCGCCAGCAGCTTCCGCCAGGGACTAGCGACTGGGGAGCTGTTTTTT
CDR3: CASSFRQGLATGELFF

J: TRBJ1-2
D: NA
length: 14
V: TRBV7-9
size: NA
DNA: TGTGCCAGCAGTCACGCGGTGGCTATCTATGGCTACACCTTC
CDR3: CASSHAVAIYGYTF

J: TRBJ2-7
D: NA
length: 16
V: TRBV12-5
size: NA
DNA: TGTGCTAGTGGCAGAACAGGGCCCCATGAACCCTACGAGCAGTACTTC
CDR3: CASGRTGPHEPYEQYF

J: TRBJ1-5
D: NA
length: 13
V: TRBV6-1
size: NA
DNA: TGTGCCAGCAGTGAGTATAGCAATCAGCCCCAGCATTTT
CDR3: CASSEYSNQPQHF

J: TRBJ2-7
D: TRBD1
length: 15
V: TRBV30
size: NA
DNA: TGTGCCTGGTGCCCCGACGGGACAGGGGTGTACGAGCAGTACTTC
CDR3: CAWCPDGTGVYEQYF

J: TRBJ2-7
D: TRBD2
length: 16
V: TRBV11-2
size: NA
DNA: TGTGCCAGCAGCTCCCTTAGCGGGAGCCCCCCCTACGAGCAGTACTTC
CDR3: CASSSLSGSPPYEQYF

J: TRBJ2-5
D: TRBD1
length: 18
V: TRBV6-4
size: NA
DNA: TGTGCCAGCCCACTAAGGAGCGAAGACAGGGTTTATGAAGAGACCCAGTACTTC
CDR3: CASPLRSEDRVYEETQYF

J: TRBJ2-7
D: TRBD2
length: 14
V: TRBV28
size: few
DNA: TGTGCCAGCAGTTTCCGAGCGGGGGCCTACGAGCAGTACTTC
CDR3: CASSFRAGAYEQYF

J: TRBJ2-3
D: TRBD2
length: 16
V: TRBV28
size: NA
DNA: TGTGCCAGCACCGAACTGACTAGCGGGAGTGCAGATACGCAGTATTTT
CDR3: CASTELTSGSADTQYF

J: TRBJ2-7
D: NA
length: 16
V: TRBV5-4
size: NA
DNA: TGTGCCAGCAGCTTGCTAAGGAAGACAGGCAAGGACGAGCAGTACTTC
CDR3: CASSLLRKTGKDEQYF

J: TRBJ1-1
D: NA
length: 16
V: TRBV9
size: NA
DNA: TGTGCCAGCAGCTCTCAGGAGGTCCGCGAGGTCACTGAAGCTTTCTTT
CDR3: CASSSQEVREVTEAFF

J: TRBJ2-7
D: NA
length: 16
V: TRBV15
size: NA
DNA: TGTGCCACCAGCAGGGTATCCGGGGGAAGCTCCTACGAGCAGTACTTC
CDR3: CATSRVSGGSSYEQYF

J: TRBJ1-6
D: TRBD1
length: 16
V: TRBV6-4
size: NA
DNA: TGTGCCAGCAGAGAACGGTCCCGGGACAGCAATTCACCCCTCCACTTT
CDR3: CASRERSRDSNSPLHF

J: TRBJ1-1
D: TRBD1
length: 14
V: TRBV7-2
size: NA
DNA: TGTGCCAGCAGCTCGGGACAGTTGATCACTGAAGCTTTCTTT
CDR3: CASSSGQLITEAFF

J: TRBJ1-1
D: NA
length: 13
V: TRBV6-6
size: NA
DNA: TGTGCCAGCAGTCAGTCGATCTACACTGAAGCTTTCTTT
CDR3: CASSQSIYTEAFF